The next 4 T cell receptor beta chains were all read from a single sample in a study of beta chain features in type 1 diabetes. The isolated RNA, all of it, was reverse transcribed, so expressed TCRB transcripts were what got sequenced. Data came from immunoSEQ multiplex PCR; TCRdb stores just in-frame clones and leaves some out. The sample contains around 400,000 clones, around 12% of which appear only once. The sample was naive CD4+ T cells from blood. These receptors all stem from a man younger than 35 in good health.

This sequence joins TRBV19 and TRBJ1-5; 8 bases are a match to TRBD1. The CDR3 is 15 amino acids. After removal of 5 bases from V and 3 bases from J, the junction contained 6 bases not matched to a gene. The germline V gene has CDR1 LNHDA and CDR2 SQIVND (reference sequence). CDR3 residues: CASSGGQANNQPQHF. The CDR3 DNA is TGTGCCAGTAGTGGGGGACAGGCGAACAATCAGCCCCAGCATTTT.

The chain links TRBV7-2 to TRBJ1-2, with D perhaps matching TRBD1 (6 bases). V gave up 7 bases and J gave up 6 bases, with 24 bases separating them. This CDR3 is 16 amino acids long. Germline V gene data show CDR1 as SGHTA and CDR2 as FQGNSA. CDR3 nucleotide sequence: TGTGCCAGCACGACGAACACGATGACAGGCTTAAATGGCTACACCTTC. The encoded protein is CASTTNTMTGLNGYTF.

The chain carries TRBV7-2 and TRBJ1-2, with D possibly being TRBD1 (5 bases). V was pared by 5 bases and J by 8 bases, with 15 bases between. The CDR3 has 13 amino acids. From germline, CDR1 is SGHTA and CDR2 FQGNSA. The DNA for the CDR3 is TGTGCCAGCAGCCCCCGTGACAGAACAGGCTACACCTTC. Translation gives CASSPRDRTGYTF.

This clone was seen only a few times. This chain uses TRBV11-2 with TRBJ2-1, with 16 bases identical to TRBD2. This CDR3 contains 19 residues. With 5 bases clipped from V and 1 base from J, the junction kept 8 bases outside the gene matches. Germline V gene sequence: CDR1 SGHAT, CDR2 FQNNGV. The CDR3 DNA reads as TGTGCCAGCAGCAAGGGACTAGCGGGAGGGCCCGGGTCCTACAATGAGCAGTTCTTC. Its translation is CASSKGLAGGPGSYNEQFF.